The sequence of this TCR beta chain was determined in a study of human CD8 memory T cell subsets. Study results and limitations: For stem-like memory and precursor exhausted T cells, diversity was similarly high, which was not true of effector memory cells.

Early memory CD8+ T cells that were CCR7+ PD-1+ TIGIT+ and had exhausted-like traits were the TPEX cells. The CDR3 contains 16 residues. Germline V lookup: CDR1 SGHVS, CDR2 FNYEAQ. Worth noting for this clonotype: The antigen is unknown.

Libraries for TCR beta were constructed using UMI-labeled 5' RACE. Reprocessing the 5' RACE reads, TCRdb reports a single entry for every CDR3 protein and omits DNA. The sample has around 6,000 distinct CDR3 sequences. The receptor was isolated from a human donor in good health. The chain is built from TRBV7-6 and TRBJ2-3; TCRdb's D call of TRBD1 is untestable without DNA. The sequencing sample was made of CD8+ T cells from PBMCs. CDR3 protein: CASSLVGTPITDTQYF.